Shown below are 29 T cell receptor beta chains from a single sample sequenced in a study of T cell responses to AZD1222 COVID-19 vaccine. Repertoires were generated with immunoSEQ multiplex PCR, while TCRdb's copy carries only in-frame clones and drops some. The sample records about 120,000 clones, 85% to 95% being singletons. Material: peripheral blood, obtained on day 0 of AZD1222 vaccination. These receptors all come from an adult in good health.

This sequence joins TRBV5-1 and TRBJ1-1; possible D gene TRBD1, 6 bases. The ends were cut back, 4 bases at V and 0 bases at J, with 7 bases in the middle. The CDR3 is 13 residues long. Germline V gene data show CDR1 as SGHRS and CDR2 as YFSETQ. CDR3 residues: CASSGGLNTEAFF. Here the CDR3 DNA reads TGCGCCAGCAGCGGGGGCCTGAACACTGAAGCTTTCTTT.

The gene calls are TRBV14 and TRBJ2-1; a weak D match, TRBD2 (6 bases). Germline-derived CDR1 and CDR2 are SGHDN and FVKESK. The germline V and J ends were trimmed by 1 base and 1 base, with 23 bases remaining between them. This CDR3 contains 20 residues. As DNA, the CDR3 is TGTGCCAGCAGCCAAGTCCCCGGGCTAGCGAGTAAGGGATCCTACAATGAGCAGTTCTTC. It codes for CASSQVPGLASKGSYNEQFF.

V and J are TRBV7-9 and TRBJ1-3, with D possibly being TRBD1 (5 bases). Between the trimmed V and J ends, which lost 3 bases and 4 bases, there was a span of 22 bases. Germline assignment: CDR1 SEHNR and CDR2 FQNEAQ (reference sequence). This CDR3 is built from 18 residues. CDR3 protein: CASSFEVRDPRRGNTIYF. The CDR3 coding sequence is TGTGCCAGCAGCTTTGAGGTCCGGGACCCTCGACGGGGAAACACCATATATTTT.

This rearrangement joins TRBV5-4 to TRBJ2-7; 7 positions agree with TRBD1. The CDR3 length is 14 residues. Germline trimming cut 3 bases from V and 3 bases from J; bases unmatched to any gene: 6. Germline V lookup: CDR1 SGHNT, CDR2 YYREEE (reference sequence). The CDR3 sequence: CASSSTGEHYEQYF. The CDR3, as DNA: TGTGCCAGCAGCTCTACAGGGGAACACTACGAGCAGTACTTC.

The chain uses TRBV4-1 and TRBJ2-2, with D tentatively TRBD1 or TRBD2 (6 bases each). Germline lookup yields CDR1 MGHRA and CDR2 YSYEKL. Trimming removed 1 base at V and 4 bases at J, with 19 bases between. The length of the CDR3 is 18 residues. CDR3 sequence reads: CASSQGGMSGAGTGELFF. The CDR3, as DNA: TGCGCCAGCAGCCAAGGAGGCATGTCGGGGGCGGGCACCGGGGAGCTGTTTTTT.

Here the CDR3 DNA reads TGTGCCTGGAGTGTTTATGAGGTTTCCCTATCTGGGGCCAACGTCCTGACTTTC. This encodes CAWSVYEVSLSGANVLTF. V and J are TRBV30 and TRBJ2-6, with D hard to call. V was pared by 0 bases and J by 1 base, with 16 bases between. The germline V gene encodes CDR1 GTSNPN and CDR2 SVGIG (reference sequence). The CDR3 has 18 residues. Drawing the rest from reference TRBV30 and TRBJ2-6, the complete variable domain is SQTIHQWPATLVQPVGSPLSLECTVEGTSNPNLYWYRQAAGRGLQLLFYSVGIGQISSEVPQNLSASRPQDRQFILSSKKLLLSDSGFYLCAWSVYEVSLSGANVLTFGAGSRLTVL.

DNA of the CDR3: TGTGCCAGTAGTATAGGTTCTGGGGGCACAGATACGCAGTATTTT. Translation gives CASSIGSGGTDTQYF. This rearrangement joins TRBV19 to TRBJ2-3; D remains unclear. Per the germline V gene, CDR1 is LNHDA and CDR2 is SQIVND (reference sequence). V lost 1 base to trimming and J lost 1 base, with 9 bases between them. This CDR3 spans 15 amino acids.

This chain connects TRBV5-1 to TRBJ1-2; unclear D gene. V dropped 4 bases and J dropped 3 bases, with 10 bases sitting between them. The CDR3 sequence is 13 residues long. Germline V gives CDR1 SGHRS, CDR2 YFSETQ. The CDR3 here is CASSLSEHYGYTF. CDR3 DNA sequence: TGCGCCAGCAGCCTCTCGGAGCACTATGGCTACACCTTC. The variable domain in full, completed from reference TRBV5-1 and TRBJ1-2, reads KAGVTQTPRYLIKTRGQQVTLSCSPISGHRSVSWYQQTPGQGLQFLFEYFSETQRNKGNFPGRFSGRQFSNSRSEMNVSTLELGDSALYLCASSLSEHYGYTFGSGTRLTVV.

The V call is TRBV7-9, the J call TRBJ1-2; D possibly corresponds to TRBD1 (5 bases). The V end lost 5 bases, the J end lost 4 bases, and 20 bases lay between the germline ends. The V gene's germline CDR1 is SEHNR and CDR2 FQNEAQ (reference sequence). The CDR3 is 16 residues long. In DNA, the CDR3 is TGTGCCAGCAGCACTGAGACCGGGGGGTTCAGCTATGGCTACACCTTC. Encoded protein: CASSTETGGFSYGYTF.

This chain connects TRBV28 to TRBJ1-4, with a tentative D call TRBD1 (5 bases). There are 14 residues in the CDR3. Per germline, CDR1 MDHEN and CDR2 SYDVKM. Trimming pared 6 bases from V and 5 bases from J, leaving 13 bases between. CDR3 DNA: TGTGCCAGCAGCAGGGAGCCTTTAAATGAAAAACTGTTTTTT. This codes for CASSREPLNEKLFF.

The chain combines TRBV28 with TRBJ2-3; 11 nucleotides line up with TRBD2. Trimming removed 5 bases from V and 3 bases from J; junction bases left unmatched: 7. The CDR3 is made up of 16 amino acids. Germline-derived CDR1 and CDR2 are MDHEN and SYDVKM. CDR3 nucleotide sequence: TGTGCCAGCAGTCCTACCTTAGCGGGAGGGACAGATACGCAGTATTTT. Amino acid sequence: CASSPTLAGGTDTQYF. The variable domain in full, with the rest retrieved from reference TRBV28 and TRBJ2-3, is DVKVTQSSRYLVKRTGEKVFLECVQDMDHENMFWYRQDPGLGLRLIYFSYDVKMKEKGDIPEGYSVSREKKERFSLILESASTNQTSMYLCASSPTLAGGTDTQYFGPGTRLTVL.

The chain is built from TRBV4-1 and TRBJ1-2; D unclear. In germline, CDR1 is MGHRA, CDR2 YSYEKL. There are 13 residues in the CDR3. V was trimmed by 0 bases and J by 7 bases, leaving 9 bases between them. CDR3 nucleotide sequence: TGCGCCAGCAGCCAAGATTTCCTAATTGGCTACACCTTC. Its translation: CASSQDFLIGYTF.

This chain links TRBV7-9 with TRBJ1-1; tentative D call: TRBD1 (6 bases). CDR1 SEHNR and CDR2 FQNEAQ come from the germline V gene (reference sequence). V was pared by 2 bases and J by 1 base, with 20 bases between. The CDR3 runs to 18 residues. CDR3 sequence reads: CASSLLPRTDKRNTEAFF. CDR3 nucleotides: TGTGCCAGCAGCTTATTGCCGCGGACAGACAAGCGGAACACTGAAGCTTTCTTT.

This clone has only a few counts. Written as DNA, the CDR3 is TGTGCCAGCAGTGAGGGACTAGCGGGAAAAGAGACCCAGTACTTC. It specifies CASSEGLAGKETQYF. The chain uses TRBV2 and TRBJ2-5; TRBD2 matches 13 bases. V was pared by 3 bases and J by 3 bases, with 1 base of the junction left unmatched. The germline CDR1 and CDR2 sequences are SNHLY and FYNNEI. CDR3 size: 15 residues.

J is TRBJ2-4 and V is TRBV11-2; 9 bases line up with TRBD2. This CDR3 comprises 16 residues. Per germline, CDR1 SGHAT and CDR2 FQNNGV. With V trimmed by 3 bases and J by 7 bases, 10 bases remained unmatched. In nucleotides, the CDR3 is TGTGCCAGCAGCTTGCGGGTAGCGGGGGTCAGGAACATTCAGTACTTC. This sequence encodes CASSLRVAGVRNIQYF.

This chain joins TRBV7-2 and TRBJ2-3; 8 nucleotides line up with TRBD2. V lost 5 bases and J lost 2; bases outside the gene matches: 9. The CDR3 contains 16 residues. Germline-derived CDR1 and CDR2 are SGHTA and FQGNSA. The CDR3 DNA sequence: TGTGCCAGCAGCACCCGACTAGCGCTTTACACAGATACGCAGTATTTT. It is translated as CASSTRLALYTDTQYF.

The rearrangement uses TRBV10-2 and TRBJ1-5, with D uncertain. From germline, CDR1 is WSHSY and CDR2 SAAADI. The V end lost 5 bases, the J end lost 5 bases, and 10 bases lay between the germline ends. This CDR3 is built from 13 residues. CDR3 sequence: CASSKGGYQPQHF. The CDR3 coding sequence is TGCGCCAGCAGTAAGGGTGGGTATCAGCCCCAGCATTTT.

The chain couples TRBV29-1 to TRBJ1-2, with 9 bases that match TRBD1. V shed 7 bases and J 6 bases; nucleotides not matched to a gene: 9. There are 13 residues in the CDR3. Germline CDR1 and CDR2: SQVTM and ANQGSEA. The CDR3 nucleotides are TGCAGCGGCGGAGGACAGGGGATTGATGGCTACACCTTC. Its translation is CSGGGQGIDGYTF.

The gene calls are TRBV5-4 and TRBJ1-1; D is possibly TRBD1 (5 bases). Germline V gene sequence: CDR1 SGHNT, CDR2 YYREEE (reference sequence). The CDR3 spans 12 residues. V was clipped by 1 base and J by 8 bases, with 9 bases between them. The CDR3 DNA follows: TGTGCCAGCAGCTTGACGGGACTGGAAGCTTTCTTT. Its protein product is CASSLTGLEAFF.

This clone was found once. The V gene is TRBV24-1, the J gene TRBJ1-2, with D uncertain. Germline CDR1 is KGHDR and CDR2 is SFDVKD. V was clipped by 9 bases and J by 8 bases, with 6 bases between them. CDR3 length: 9 amino acids. The CDR3 nucleotides read TGTGCCACCTCGAGGGGCTACACCTTC. Residues: CATSRGYTF.

This chain connects TRBV12-3 or TRBV12-4 to TRBJ1-5; TRBD1 might be the D (5 bases). This CDR3 has 13 amino acids. V lost 6 bases and J 4 bases, leaving 10 bases between the germline ends. As DNA, the CDR3 is TGTGCCAGCAGCACAGGTTTTAATCAGCCCCAGCATTTT. This sequence encodes CASSTGFNQPQHF.

V usage is TRBV7-6 and J usage is TRBJ2-3; 13 bases agree with TRBD2. The CDR3 loop spans 17 amino acids. The germline V gene encodes CDR1 SGHVS and CDR2 FNYEAQ. V gave up 2 bases and J gave up 4 bases; unmatched junction bases: 6. The CDR3, as DNA: TGTGCCAGCAGCTTAAGAACTAGCGGGAGGGCCTCAGATACGCAGTATTTT. Protein sequence: CASSLRTSGRASDTQYF.

V gene TRBV3-1 (or the pseudogene TRBV3-2) combines with J gene TRBJ2-1, with 7 bases that match TRBD1. The CDR3 is made up of 17 amino acids. Germline CDR1 LGHDT, CDR2 YNNKEL (reference sequence). The J segment lost 0 bases and the V segment lost 4 bases, leaving 9 bases of the junction unmatched. CDR3: CASSPYRGPSSYNEQFF. The CDR3 DNA sequence: TGTGCCAGCAGCCCATACAGGGGCCCAAGCTCCTACAATGAGCAGTTCTTC.

This rearrangement joins TRBV5-1 to TRBJ2-2; weak D call: TRBD2 (6 bases). Trimming removed 1 base from V and 5 bases from J, with 15 bases in between. The CDR3 is made up of 16 amino acids. The germline V gene encodes CDR1 SGHRS and CDR2 YFSETQ. The DNA of the CDR3 is TGCGCCAGCAGCTTGAACCTCCTGGAGGGAACCGGGGAGCTGTTTTTT. It yields the protein CASSLNLLEGTGELFF.

This clone was seen a single time. The chain employs TRBV3-1 (or the pseudogene TRBV3-2) and TRBJ2-7; 8 nucleotides align to TRBD2. The CDR3 is 15 amino acids. The trim removed 4 bases at V and 3 bases at J, leaving 8 bases unmatched. The germline V gene has CDR1 LGHDT and CDR2 YNNKEL (reference sequence). The CDR3 is CASSRPGLGLYEQYF. In DNA form, the CDR3 reads TGTGCCAGCAGCCGCCCGGGACTAGGCCTCTACGAGCAGTACTTC.

V gene TRBV7-9 combines with J gene TRBJ2-2; either TRBD1 or TRBD2 may supply D (5 bases each). The CDR3 runs 18 residues. Trimming left V 6 bases short and J 2 bases short, with 22 bases between. Germline CDR1 reads SEHNR; CDR2 reads FQNEAQ (reference sequence). The chain's CDR3 is CASRRYYGAGNNTGELFF. In DNA form, the CDR3 reads TGTGCCAGCAGGCGCTACTACGGGGCAGGGAACAACACCGGGGAGCTGTTTTTT.

CDR3 DNA sequence: TGTGCCAGCAGAGGAATGAACACTGAAGCTTTCTTT. It codes for CASRGMNTEAFF. The chain joins TRBV6-5 to TRBJ1-1; D not certain. The CDR3 is 12 amino acids. Germline V gene sequence: CDR1 MNHEY, CDR2 SVGAGI. Trimming removed 6 bases at V and 0 bases at J, with 5 bases between.

This clone has only one observation. J is TRBJ1-5 and V is TRBV30; 7 positions match TRBD1. The CDR3 runs to 15 residues. CDR1 is GTSNPN, CDR2 SVGIG, per germline (reference sequence). J lost 6 bases, V lost 0 bases, and 8 bases had no gene match. The CDR3 DNA reads TGTGCCTGGAGTGTAGGCGGACAGGATGGTCAGCCCCAGCATTTT. This sequence encodes CAWSVGGQDGQPQHF.

This clone was seen just once. The rearrangement links TRBV9 to TRBJ2-7; D gene unclear. CDR3 length: 13 amino acids. Between the trimmed V and J ends, which lost 3 bases and 3 bases, there was a span of 10 bases. CDR1 and CDR2 from the germline V gene are SGDLS and YYNGEE. CDR3 in amino acids: CASSEEHNYEQYF. CDR3 coding DNA: TGTGCCAGCAGCGAGGAACATAACTACGAGCAGTACTTC. Looking up the rest from reference TRBV9 and TRBJ2-7 gives the full variable domain: DSGVTQTPKHLITATGQRVTLRCSPRSGDLSVYWYQQSLDQGLQFLIQYYNGEERAKGNILERFSAQQFPDLHSELNLSSLELGDSALYFCASSEEHNYEQYFGPGTRLTVT.